The clone carrying this TCR beta chain was observed a handful of times. What it binds is not known. The CDR3 end lies 3 residues beyond the end of the read and is filled in from the germline J gene. This record comes from a study of T cell clonality in common variable immunodeficiency. The length of the CDR3 is 14 residues. Deletions cut 1 base from V and 5 bases from J, with 11 bases between. In germline, CDR1 is SEHNR, CDR2 FQNEAQ (reference sequence). General study points: Fewer TCRbeta clones were shared among CVID subjects than controls. Reportedly, TCR beta sequences from common variable immunodeficiency showed fewer deletions and N-nucleotide insertions.

Of CVID subjects, about 14 were female and 29 male, mean age approximately 44. Using immunoSEQ multiplex PCR, the repertoire was profiled, and TCRdb retains in-frame clones only, with some absent. The table lists tens of thousands of clones, no singletons, with over 25% in the top ten. This TCR came from a human donor with common variable immunodeficiency. This chain joins TRBV7-9 and TRBJ2-5; no reliable D call. Material: peripheral blood mononuclear cells. The covered CDR3 bases are TGTGCCAGCAGCTTAGATAGGCTAGTGGAGACC. Encoded protein: CASSLDRLVET. The whole CDR3 reads CASSLDRLVETQYF.